The clone carrying this T cell receptor (beta chain) was seen many times. Its antigen is not identified. From germline, CDR1 is LGHDT and CDR2 YNNKEL (reference sequence). V shed 3 bases and J shed 5 bases, with 13 bases lying between them. The CDR3 has 15 amino acids. Over 18 months, lack of ophthalmopathy progression marked Graves' hyperthyroidism as stable. Patients aged 18 to 65 had newly diagnosed hyperthyroidism lasting under 2 months. Amplification of TCR beta CDR3 regions used RNA as the template. HTBI primers drove first-round RT-PCR of the TCR CDR3. TCRdb re-derived calls from the multiplex PCR reads in MiXCR, one entry per CDR3 protein. Of about 420,000 distinct CDR3 sequences listed, around a sixth are singletons. These data originate in a study of T cells in Graves' hyperthyroidism and ophthalmopathy. Findings and caveats of the study: Blood also showed most of the thyroid clonotypes that were expanded above 0.001. The model's output predicted ophthalmopathy at a median of 6.5 months prior to onset.

Sequenced sample: blood. The sequence came from a woman in her late teens or twenties with Graves' hyperthyroidism. The chain carries TRBV3-1 and TRBJ2-2; D may match TRBD1 or TRBD2 (6 bases each). This CDR3 is CASSHGGPGTGELFF. Written as DNA, the CDR3 is TGTGCCAGCAGCCATGGGGGGCCTGGAACCGGGGAGCTGTTTTTT.